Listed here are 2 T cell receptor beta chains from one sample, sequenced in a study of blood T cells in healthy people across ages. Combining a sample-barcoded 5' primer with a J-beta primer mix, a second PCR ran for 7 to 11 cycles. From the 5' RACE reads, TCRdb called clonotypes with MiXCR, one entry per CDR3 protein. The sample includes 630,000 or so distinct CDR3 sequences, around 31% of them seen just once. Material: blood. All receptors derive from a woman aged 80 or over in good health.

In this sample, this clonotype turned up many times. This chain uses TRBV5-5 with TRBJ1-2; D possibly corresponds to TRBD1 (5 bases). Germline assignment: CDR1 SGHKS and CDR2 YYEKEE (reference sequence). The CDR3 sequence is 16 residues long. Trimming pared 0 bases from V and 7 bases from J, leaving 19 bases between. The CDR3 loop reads CASSLALGQGVSGYTF. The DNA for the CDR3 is TGTGCCAGCAGCTTGGCCCTCGGGCAGGGAGTGAGTGGCTACACCTTC.

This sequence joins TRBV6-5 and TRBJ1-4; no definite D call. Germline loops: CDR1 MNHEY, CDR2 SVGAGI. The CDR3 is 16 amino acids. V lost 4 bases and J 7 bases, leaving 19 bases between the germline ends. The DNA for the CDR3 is TGTGCCAGCAGTTCCCGGGGAGAGGGTTTAGGTGAAAAACTGTTTTTT. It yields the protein CASSSRGEGLGEKLFF.